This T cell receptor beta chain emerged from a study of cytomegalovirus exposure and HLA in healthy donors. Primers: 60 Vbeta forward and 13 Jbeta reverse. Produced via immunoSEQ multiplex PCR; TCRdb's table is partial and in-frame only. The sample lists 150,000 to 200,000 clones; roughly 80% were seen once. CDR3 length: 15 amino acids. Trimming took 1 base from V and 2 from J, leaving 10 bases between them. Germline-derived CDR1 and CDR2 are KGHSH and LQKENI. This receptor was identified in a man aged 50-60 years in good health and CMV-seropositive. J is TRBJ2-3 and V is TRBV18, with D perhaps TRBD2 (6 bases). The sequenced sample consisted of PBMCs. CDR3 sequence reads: CASSPRGVATDTQYF. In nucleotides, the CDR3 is TGTGCCAGCTCACCACGCGGGGTGGCCACAGATACGCAGTATTTT.